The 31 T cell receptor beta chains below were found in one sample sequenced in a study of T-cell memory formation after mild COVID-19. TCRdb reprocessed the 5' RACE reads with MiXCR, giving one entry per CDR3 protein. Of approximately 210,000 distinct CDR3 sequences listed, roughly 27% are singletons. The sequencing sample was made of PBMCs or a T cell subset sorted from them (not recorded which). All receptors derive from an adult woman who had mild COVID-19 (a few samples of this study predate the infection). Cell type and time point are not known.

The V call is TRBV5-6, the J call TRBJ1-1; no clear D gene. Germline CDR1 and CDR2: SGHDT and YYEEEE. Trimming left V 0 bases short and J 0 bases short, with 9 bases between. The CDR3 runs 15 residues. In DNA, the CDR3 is TGTGCCAGCAGCTTGGTTGCCACCCTGAACACTGAAGCTTTCTTT. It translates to CASSLVATLNTEAFF.

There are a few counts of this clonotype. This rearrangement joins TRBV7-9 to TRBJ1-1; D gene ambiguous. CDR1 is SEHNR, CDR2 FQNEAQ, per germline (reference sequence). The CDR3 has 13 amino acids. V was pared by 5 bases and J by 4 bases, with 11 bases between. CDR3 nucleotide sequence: TGTGCCAGCAGCCCCCCCGGGATCACTGAAGCTTTCTTT. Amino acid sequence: CASSPPGITEAFF.

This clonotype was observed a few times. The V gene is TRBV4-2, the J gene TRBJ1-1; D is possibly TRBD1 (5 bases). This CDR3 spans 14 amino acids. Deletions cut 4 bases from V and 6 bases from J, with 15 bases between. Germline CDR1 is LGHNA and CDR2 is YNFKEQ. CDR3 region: CASSREGWGAEAFF. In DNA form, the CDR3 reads TGTGCCAGCAGCCGGGAGGGGTGGGGCGCTGAAGCTTTCTTT.

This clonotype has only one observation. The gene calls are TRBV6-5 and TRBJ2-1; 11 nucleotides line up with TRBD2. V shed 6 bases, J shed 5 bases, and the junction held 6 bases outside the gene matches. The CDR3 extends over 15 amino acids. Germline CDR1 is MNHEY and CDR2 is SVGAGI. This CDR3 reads CASRGIAGGNNEQFF. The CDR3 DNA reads TGTGCCAGCAGAGGAATAGCGGGAGGGAACAATGAGCAGTTCTTC.

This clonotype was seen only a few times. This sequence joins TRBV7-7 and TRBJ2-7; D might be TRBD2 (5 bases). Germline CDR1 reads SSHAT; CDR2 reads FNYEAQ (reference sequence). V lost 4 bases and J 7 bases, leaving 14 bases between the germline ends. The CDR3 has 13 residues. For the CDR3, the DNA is TGTGCCAGCAGCTCCTCCCCCCGGGGAGAGCAGTACTTC. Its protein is CASSSSPRGEQYF. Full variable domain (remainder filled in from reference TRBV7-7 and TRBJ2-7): GAGVSQSPRYKVTKRGQDVTLRCDPISSHATLYWYQQALGQGPEFLTYFNYEAQPDKSGLPSDRFSAERPEGSISTLTIQRTEQRDSAMYRCASSSSPRGEQYFGPGTRLTVT.

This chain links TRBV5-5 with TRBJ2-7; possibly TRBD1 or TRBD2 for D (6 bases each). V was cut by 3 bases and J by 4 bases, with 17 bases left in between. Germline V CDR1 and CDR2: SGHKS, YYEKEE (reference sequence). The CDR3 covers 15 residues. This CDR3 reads CASSSDGGGTYEQYF. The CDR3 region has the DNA TGTGCCAGCAGCTCCGACGGGGGCGGTACGTACGAGCAGTACTTC.

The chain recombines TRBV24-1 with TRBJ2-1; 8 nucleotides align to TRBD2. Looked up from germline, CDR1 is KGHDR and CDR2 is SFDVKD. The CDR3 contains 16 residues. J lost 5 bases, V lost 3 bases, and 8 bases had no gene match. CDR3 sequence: CATSDPSGGRHNEQFF. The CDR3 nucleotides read TGTGCCACCAGTGATCCCTCGGGAGGGAGACACAATGAGCAGTTCTTC.

The CDR3 spells CASSTGRSNSPLHF. DNA for the CDR3: TGTGCCAGCAGCACGGGACGGAGTAATTCACCCCTCCACTTT. The rearrangement joins TRBV12-3 or TRBV12-4 to TRBJ1-6; tentative D call: TRBD1 (5 bases). V lost 6 bases and J lost 6, with 12 bases in between. The CDR3 is 14 residues long.

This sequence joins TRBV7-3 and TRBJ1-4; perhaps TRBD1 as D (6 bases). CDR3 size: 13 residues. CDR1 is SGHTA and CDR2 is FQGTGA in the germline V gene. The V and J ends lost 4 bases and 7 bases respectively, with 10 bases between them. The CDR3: CASSWGPGEKLFF. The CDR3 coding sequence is TGTGCCAGCAGCTGGGGGCCGGGTGAAAAACTGTTTTTT. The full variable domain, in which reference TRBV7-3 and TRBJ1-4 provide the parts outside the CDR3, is GAGVSQTPSNKVTEKGKYVELRCDPISGHTALYWYRQSLGQGPEFLIYFQGTGAADDSGLPNDRFFAVRPEGSVSTLKIQRTERGDSAVYLCASSWGPGEKLFFGSGTQLSVL.

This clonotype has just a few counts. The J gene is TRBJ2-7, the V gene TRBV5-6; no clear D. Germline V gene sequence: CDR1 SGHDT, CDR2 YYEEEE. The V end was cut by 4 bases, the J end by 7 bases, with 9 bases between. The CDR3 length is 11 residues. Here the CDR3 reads CASSLRREQYF. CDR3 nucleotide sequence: TGTGCCAGCAGCCTTAGGAGAGAGCAGTACTTC.

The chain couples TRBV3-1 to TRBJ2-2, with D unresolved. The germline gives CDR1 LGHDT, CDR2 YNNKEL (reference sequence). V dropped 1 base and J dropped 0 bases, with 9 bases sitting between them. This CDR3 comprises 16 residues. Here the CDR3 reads CASSQGPLANTGELFF. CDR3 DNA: TGTGCCAGCAGCCAAGGCCCACTTGCGAACACCGGGGAGCTGTTTTTT.

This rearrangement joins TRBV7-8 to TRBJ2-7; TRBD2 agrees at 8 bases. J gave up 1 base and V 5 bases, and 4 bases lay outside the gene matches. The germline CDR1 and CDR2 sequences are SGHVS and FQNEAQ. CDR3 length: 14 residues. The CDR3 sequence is CASSATSESYEQYF. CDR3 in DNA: TGTGCCAGCAGCGCGACTAGCGAGTCCTACGAGCAGTACTTC.

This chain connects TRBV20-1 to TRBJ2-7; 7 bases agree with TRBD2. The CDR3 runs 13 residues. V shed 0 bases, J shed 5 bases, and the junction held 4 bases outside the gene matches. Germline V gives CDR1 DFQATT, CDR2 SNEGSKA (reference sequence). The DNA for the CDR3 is TGCAGTGCTAGAGATGCAGGGAGGGACGAGCAGTACTTC. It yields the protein CSARDAGRDEQYF.

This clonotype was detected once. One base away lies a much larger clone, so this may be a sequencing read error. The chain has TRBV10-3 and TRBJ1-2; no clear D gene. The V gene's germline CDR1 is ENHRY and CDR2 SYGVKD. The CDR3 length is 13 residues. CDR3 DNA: TGTGCCATCAGTGATTCGGGGAACTATGGCTACAACTTC. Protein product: CAISDSGNYGYNF.

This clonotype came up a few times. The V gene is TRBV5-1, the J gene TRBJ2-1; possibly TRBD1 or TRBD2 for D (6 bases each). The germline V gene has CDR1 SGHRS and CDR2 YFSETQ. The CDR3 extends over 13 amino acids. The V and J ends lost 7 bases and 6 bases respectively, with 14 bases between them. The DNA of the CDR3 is TGCGCCAGCGACCCCGGGGGCGGCAATGAGCAGTTCTTC. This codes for CASDPGGGNEQFF.

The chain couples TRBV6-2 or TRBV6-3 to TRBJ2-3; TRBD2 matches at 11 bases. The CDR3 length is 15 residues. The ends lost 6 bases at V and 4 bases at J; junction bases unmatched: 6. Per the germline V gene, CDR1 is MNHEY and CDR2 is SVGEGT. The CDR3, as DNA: TGTGCCAGCAGACTAGCGGGAGTTGACGCAGATACGCAGTATTTT. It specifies CASRLAGVDADTQYF.

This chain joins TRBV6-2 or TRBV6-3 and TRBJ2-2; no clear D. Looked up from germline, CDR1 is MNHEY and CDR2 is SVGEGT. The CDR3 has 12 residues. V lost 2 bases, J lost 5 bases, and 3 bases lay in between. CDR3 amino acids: CASSYPTGELFF. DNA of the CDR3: TGTGCCAGCAGTTACCCAACCGGGGAGCTGTTTTTT.

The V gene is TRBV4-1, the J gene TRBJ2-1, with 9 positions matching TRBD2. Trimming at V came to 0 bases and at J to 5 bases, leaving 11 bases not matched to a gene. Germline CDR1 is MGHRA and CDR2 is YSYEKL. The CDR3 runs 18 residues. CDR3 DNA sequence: TGCGCCAGCAGCCAAGAGGCTAGCGGGGCCCCCACCCACAATGAGCAGTTCTTC. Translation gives CASSQEASGAPTHNEQFF.

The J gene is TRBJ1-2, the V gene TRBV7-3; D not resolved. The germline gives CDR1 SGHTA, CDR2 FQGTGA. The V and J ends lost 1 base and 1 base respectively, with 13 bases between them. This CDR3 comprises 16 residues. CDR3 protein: CASSLMAGRFNYGYTF. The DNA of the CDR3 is TGTGCCAGCAGCTTAATGGCAGGACGGTTTAACTATGGCTACACCTTC.

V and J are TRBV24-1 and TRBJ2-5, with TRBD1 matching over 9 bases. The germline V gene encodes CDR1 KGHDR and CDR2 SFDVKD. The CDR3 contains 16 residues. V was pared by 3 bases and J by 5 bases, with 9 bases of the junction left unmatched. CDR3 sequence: CATSDPGQGWEETQYF. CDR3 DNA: TGTGCCACCAGTGATCCGGGACAGGGATGGGAGGAGACCCAGTACTTC.

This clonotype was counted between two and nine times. The CDR3 bases are TGTGCCAGCAGCTTTAGGGGGCCAGGGTACACTGAAGCTTTCTTT. Amino acid sequence: CASSFRGPGYTEAFF. The V and J genes are TRBV7-6 and TRBJ1-1, with TRBD1 identical over 7 bases. The junction had 7 bases not matched to a gene; V was cut back by 3 bases and J by 3 bases. The CDR3 spans 15 residues. Germline CDR1 reads SGHVS; CDR2 reads FNYEAQ.

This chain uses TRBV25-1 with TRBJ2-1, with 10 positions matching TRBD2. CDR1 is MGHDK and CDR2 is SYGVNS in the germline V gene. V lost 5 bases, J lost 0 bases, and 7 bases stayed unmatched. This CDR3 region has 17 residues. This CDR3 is CASSLSIAGGSYNEQFF. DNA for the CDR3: TGTGCCAGCAGTCTTTCCATAGCGGGGGGCTCCTACAATGAGCAGTTCTTC.

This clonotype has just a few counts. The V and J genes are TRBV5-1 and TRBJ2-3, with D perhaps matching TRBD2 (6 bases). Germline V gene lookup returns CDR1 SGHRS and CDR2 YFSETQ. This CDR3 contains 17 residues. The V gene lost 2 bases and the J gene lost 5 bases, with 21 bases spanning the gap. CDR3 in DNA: TGCGCCAGCAGCTTCCAACCCGGGACTCCCCAAGGAGATACGCAGTATTTT. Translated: CASSFQPGTPQGDTQYF.

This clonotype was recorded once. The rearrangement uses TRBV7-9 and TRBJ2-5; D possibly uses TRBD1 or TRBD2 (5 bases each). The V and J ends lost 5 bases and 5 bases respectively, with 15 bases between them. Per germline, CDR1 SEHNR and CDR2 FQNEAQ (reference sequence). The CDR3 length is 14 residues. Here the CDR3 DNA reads TGTGCCAGCAGCCCGGGACCGCGGTGGGAGACCCAGTACTTC. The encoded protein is CASSPGPRWETQYF.

The CDR3 loop is CASGQGAIDEQFF. The CDR3 nucleotides read TGTGCCAGTGGACAGGGGGCGATCGATGAGCAGTTCTTC. The chain recombines TRBV2 with TRBJ2-1; 11 positions agree with TRBD1. The CDR3 runs to 13 residues. J gave up 8 bases and V 9 bases, and 6 bases lay outside the gene matches. The germline V gene has CDR1 SNHLY and CDR2 FYNNEI.

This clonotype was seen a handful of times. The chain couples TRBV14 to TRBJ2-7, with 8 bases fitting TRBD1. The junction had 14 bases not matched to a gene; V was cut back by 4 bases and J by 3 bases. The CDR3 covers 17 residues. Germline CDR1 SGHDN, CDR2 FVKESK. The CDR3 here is CASSPSRDRGPGYEQYF. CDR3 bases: TGTGCCAGCAGCCCCTCTCGCGACAGGGGACCTGGCTACGAGCAGTACTTC.

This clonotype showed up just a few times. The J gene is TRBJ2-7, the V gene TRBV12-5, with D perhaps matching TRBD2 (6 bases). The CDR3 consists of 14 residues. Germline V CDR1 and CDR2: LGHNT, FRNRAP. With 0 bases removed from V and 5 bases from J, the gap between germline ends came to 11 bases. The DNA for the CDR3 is TGTGCTAGTGGTTTGGTACCGGGGGAGGACGAGCAGTACTTC. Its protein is CASGLVPGEDEQYF.

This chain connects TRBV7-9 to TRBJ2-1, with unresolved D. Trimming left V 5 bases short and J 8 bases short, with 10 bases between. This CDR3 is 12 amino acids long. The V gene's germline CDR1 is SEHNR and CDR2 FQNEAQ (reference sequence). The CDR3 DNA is TGTGCCAGCAGCCCCCGTCGGGATGAGCAGTTCTTC. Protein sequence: CASSPRRDEQFF.

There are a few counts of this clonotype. The chain's CDR3 is CASSQRTETQYF. The CDR3 DNA sequence: TGTGCCAGCAGCCAAAGGACAGAGACCCAGTACTTC. The V gene is TRBV3-1, the J gene TRBJ2-5; D unclear. V was clipped by 2 bases and J by 4 bases, with 5 bases between them. The CDR3 length is 12 residues. Germline loops: CDR1 LGHDT, CDR2 YNNKEL (reference sequence).

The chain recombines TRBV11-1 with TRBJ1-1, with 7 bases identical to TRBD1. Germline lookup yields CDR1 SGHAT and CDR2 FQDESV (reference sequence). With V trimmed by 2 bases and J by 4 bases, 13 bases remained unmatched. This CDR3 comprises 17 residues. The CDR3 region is CASSLSYGGGEGTEAFF. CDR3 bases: TGTGCCAGCAGCTTATCATATGGAGGGGGCGAGGGCACTGAAGCTTTCTTT.

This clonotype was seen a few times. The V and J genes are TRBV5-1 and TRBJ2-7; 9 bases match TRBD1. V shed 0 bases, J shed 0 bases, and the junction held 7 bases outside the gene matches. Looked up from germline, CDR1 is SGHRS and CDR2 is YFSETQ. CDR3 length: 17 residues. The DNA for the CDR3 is TGCGCCAGCAGCTTGGCTTCCGGGACAGGGAGCTCCTACGAGCAGTACTTC. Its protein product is CASSLASGTGSSYEQYF. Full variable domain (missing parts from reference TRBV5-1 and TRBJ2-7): KAGVTQTPRYLIKTRGQQVTLSCSPISGHRSVSWYQQTPGQGLQFLFEYFSETQRNKGNFPGRFSGRQFSNSRSEMNVSTLELGDSALYLCASSLASGTGSSYEQYFGPGTRLTVT.